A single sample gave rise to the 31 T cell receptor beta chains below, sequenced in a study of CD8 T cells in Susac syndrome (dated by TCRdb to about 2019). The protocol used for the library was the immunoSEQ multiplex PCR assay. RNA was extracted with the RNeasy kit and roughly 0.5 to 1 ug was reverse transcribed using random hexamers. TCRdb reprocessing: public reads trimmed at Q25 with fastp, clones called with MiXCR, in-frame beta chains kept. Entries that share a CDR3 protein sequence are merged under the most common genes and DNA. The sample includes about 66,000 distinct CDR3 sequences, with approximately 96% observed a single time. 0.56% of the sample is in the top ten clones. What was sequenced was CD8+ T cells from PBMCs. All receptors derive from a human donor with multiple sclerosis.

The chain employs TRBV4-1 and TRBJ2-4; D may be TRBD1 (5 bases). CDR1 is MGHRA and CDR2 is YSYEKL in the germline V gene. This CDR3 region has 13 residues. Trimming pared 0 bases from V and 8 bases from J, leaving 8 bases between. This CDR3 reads CASSQEGAHIQYF. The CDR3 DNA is TGCGCCAGCAGCCAAGAAGGGGCCCACATTCAGTACTTC.

Here the CDR3 reads CASSAKDRDGLFF. The CDR3 DNA reads TGTGCCAGCAGCGCCAAGGACAGGGACGGACTGTTTTTT. The chain recombines TRBV9 with TRBJ1-4, with 8 bases fitting TRBD1. CDR1 and CDR2 from the germline V gene are SGDLS and YYNGEE. Losses at the gene ends were 3 bases for V and 13 bases for J; bases not matched to a gene: 8. The CDR3 totals 13 residues. Full variable domain (missing parts from reference TRBV9 and TRBJ1-4): DSGVTQTPKHLITATGQRVTLRCSPRSGDLSVYWYQQSLDQGLQFLIQYYNGEERAKGNILERFSAQQFPDLHSELNLSSLELGDSALYFCASSAKDRDGLFFGSGTQLSVL.

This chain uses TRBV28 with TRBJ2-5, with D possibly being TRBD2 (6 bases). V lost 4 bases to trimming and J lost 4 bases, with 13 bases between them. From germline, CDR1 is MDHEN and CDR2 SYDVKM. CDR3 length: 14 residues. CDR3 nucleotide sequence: TGTGCCAGCAGTTCAGTTCAGGGAGGAGAGACCCAGTACTTC. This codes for CASSSVQGGETQYF.

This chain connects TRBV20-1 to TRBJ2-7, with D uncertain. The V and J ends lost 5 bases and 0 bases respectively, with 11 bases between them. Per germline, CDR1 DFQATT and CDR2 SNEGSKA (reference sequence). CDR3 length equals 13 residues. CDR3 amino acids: CSARRVSSYEQYF. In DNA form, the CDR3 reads TGCAGTGCTCGACGCGTGAGCTCCTACGAGCAGTACTTC.

As DNA, the CDR3 is TGCAGCGTTGATTTGGGACAGGGCTATGAAAAACTGTTTTTT. Protein: CSVDLGQGYEKLFF. V gene TRBV29-1 combines with J gene TRBJ1-4; 9 nucleotides line up with TRBD1. The CDR3 consists of 14 residues. Germline CDR1 is SQVTM and CDR2 is ANQGSEA. The trim removed 3 bases at V and 6 bases at J, leaving 5 bases unmatched.

In DNA, the CDR3 is TGTGCCAGCAGCCAGGGGACCCCTGGAGTGTACGAGCAGTACTTC. Translated, it gives CASSQGTPGVYEQYF. The rearrangement joins TRBV27 to TRBJ2-7; TRBD1 is a possible D gene (6 bases). The germline V gene encodes CDR1 MNHEY and CDR2 SMNVEV (reference sequence). V was cut by 6 bases and J by 4 bases, with 19 bases left in between. This CDR3 contains 15 residues.

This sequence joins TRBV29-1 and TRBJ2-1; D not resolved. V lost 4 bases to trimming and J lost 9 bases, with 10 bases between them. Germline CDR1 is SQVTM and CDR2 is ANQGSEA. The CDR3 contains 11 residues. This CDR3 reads CSVGSSSEQFF. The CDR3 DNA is TGCAGCGTTGGGTCCAGCAGTGAGCAGTTCTTC.

The CDR3 nucleotides are TGTGCCAGCAGCTTAGCAGATGAGGAGACCCAGTACTTC. Protein sequence: CASSLADEETQYF. The V call is TRBV7-2, the J call TRBJ2-5; D uncertain. Per the germline V gene, CDR1 is SGHTA and CDR2 is FQGNSA. V was pared by 0 bases and J by 5 bases, with 7 bases between. The CDR3 extends over 13 amino acids.

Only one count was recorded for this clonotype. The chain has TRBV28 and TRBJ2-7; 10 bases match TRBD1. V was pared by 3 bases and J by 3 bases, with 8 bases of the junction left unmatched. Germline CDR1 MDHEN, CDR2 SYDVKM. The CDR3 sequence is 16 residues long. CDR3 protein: CASSLAGDRGLYEQYF. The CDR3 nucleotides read TGTGCCAGCAGTTTGGCGGGGGACAGGGGACTCTACGAGCAGTACTTC. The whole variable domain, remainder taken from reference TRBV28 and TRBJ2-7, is DVKVTQSSRYLVKRTGEKVFLECVQDMDHENMFWYRQDPGLGLRLIYFSYDVKMKEKGDIPEGYSVSREKKERFSLILESASTNQTSMYLCASSLAGDRGLYEQYFGPGTRLTVT.

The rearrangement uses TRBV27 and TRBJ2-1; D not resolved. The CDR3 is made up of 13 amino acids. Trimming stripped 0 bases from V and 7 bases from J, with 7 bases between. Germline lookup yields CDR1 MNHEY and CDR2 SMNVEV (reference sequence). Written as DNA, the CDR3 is TGTGCCAGCAGTTTATCGGTCCGGAATGAGCAGTTCTTC. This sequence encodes CASSLSVRNEQFF.

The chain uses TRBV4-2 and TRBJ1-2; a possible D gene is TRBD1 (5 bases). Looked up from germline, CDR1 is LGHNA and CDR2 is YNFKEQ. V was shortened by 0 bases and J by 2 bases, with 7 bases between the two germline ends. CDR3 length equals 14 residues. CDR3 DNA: TGTGCCAGCAGCCAAGAGGGGGGAAACTATGGCTACACCTTC. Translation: CASSQEGGNYGYTF.

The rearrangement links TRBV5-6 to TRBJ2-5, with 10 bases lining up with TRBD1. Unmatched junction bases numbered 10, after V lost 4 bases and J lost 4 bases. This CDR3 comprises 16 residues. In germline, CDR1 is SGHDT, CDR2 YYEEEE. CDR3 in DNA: TGTGCCAGCAGCGGGCCGGGACAGGGGCAGTTAGAGACCCAGTACTTC. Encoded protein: CASSGPGQGQLETQYF. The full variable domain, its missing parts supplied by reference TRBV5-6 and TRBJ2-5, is DAGVTQSPTHLIKTRGQQVTLRCSPKSGHDTVSWYQQALGQGPQFIFQYYEEEERQRGNFPDRFSGHQFPNYSSELNVNALLLGDSALYLCASSGPGQGQLETQYFGPGTRLLVL.

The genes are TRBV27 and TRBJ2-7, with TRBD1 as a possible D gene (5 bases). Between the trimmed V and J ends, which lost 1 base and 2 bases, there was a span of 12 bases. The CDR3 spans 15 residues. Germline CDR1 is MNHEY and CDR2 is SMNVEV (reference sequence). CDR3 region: CASSLFGHNPYEQYF. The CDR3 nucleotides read TGTGCCAGCAGTTTATTTGGACATAACCCCTACGAGCAGTACTTC.

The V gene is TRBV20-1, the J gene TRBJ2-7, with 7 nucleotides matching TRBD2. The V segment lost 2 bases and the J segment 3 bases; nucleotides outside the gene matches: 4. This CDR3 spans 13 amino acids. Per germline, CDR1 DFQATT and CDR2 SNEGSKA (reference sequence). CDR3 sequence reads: CSARLAVGYEQYF. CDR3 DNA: TGCAGTGCTAGACTAGCGGTCGGCTACGAGCAGTACTTC.

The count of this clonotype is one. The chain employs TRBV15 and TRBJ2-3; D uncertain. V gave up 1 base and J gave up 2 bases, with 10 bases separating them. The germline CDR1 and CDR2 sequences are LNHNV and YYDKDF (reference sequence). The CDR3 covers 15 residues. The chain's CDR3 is CATSRVPSSTDTQYF. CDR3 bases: TGTGCCACCAGCAGAGTACCGAGCTCCACAGATACGCAGTATTTT. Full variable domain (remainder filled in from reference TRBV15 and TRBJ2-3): DAMVIQNPRYQVTQFGKPVTLSCSQTLNHNVMYWYQQKSSQAPKLLFHYYDKDFNNEADTPDNFQSRRPNTSFCFLDIRSPGLGDTAMYLCATSRVPSSTDTQYFGPGTRLTVL.

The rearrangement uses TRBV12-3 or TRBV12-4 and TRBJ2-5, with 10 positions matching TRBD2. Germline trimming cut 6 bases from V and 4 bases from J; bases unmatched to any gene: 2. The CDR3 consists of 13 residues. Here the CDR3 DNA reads TGTGCCAGCAGATCTAGCGGGGGAGAGACCCAGTACTTC. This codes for CASRSSGGETQYF.

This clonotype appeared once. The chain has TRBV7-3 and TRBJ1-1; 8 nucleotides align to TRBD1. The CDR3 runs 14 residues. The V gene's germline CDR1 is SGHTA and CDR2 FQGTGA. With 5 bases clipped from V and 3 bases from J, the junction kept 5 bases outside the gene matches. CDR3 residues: CASSLTGVDTEAFF. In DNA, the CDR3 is TGTGCCAGCAGCCTGACAGGGGTGGACACTGAAGCTTTCTTT.

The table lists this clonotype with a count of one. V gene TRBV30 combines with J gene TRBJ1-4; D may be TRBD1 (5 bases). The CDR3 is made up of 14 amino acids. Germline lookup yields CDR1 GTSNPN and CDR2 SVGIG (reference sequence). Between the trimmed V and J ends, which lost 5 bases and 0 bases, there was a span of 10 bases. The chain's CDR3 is CAWGTVATNEKLFF. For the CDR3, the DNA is TGTGCCTGGGGGACCGTTGCAACTAATGAAAAACTGTTTTTT. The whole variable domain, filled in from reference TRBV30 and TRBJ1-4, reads SQTIHQWPATLVQPVGSPLSLECTVEGTSNPNLYWYRQAAGRGLQLLFYSVGIGQISSEVPQNLSASRPQDRQFILSSKKLLLSDSGFYLCAWGTVATNEKLFFGSGTQLSVL.

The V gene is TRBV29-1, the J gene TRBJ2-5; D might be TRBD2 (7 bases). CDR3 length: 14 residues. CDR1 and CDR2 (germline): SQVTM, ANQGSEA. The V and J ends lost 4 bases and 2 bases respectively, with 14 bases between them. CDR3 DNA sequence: TGCAGCGTTGCGGCGGGGGCCCCACAAGAGACCCAGTACTTC. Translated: CSVAAGAPQETQYF.

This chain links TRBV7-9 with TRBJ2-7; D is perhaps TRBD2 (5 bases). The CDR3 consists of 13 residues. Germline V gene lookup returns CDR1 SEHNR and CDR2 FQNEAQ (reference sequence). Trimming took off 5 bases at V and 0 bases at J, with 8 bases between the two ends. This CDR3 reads CASSARDSYEQYF. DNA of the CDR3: TGTGCCAGCAGCGCCCGGGACTCCTACGAGCAGTACTTC.

The CDR3 spells CSVAVWPGELFF. The CDR3 nucleotides read TGCAGCGTTGCAGTTTGGCCCGGGGAGCTGTTTTTT. The rearrangement uses TRBV29-1 and TRBJ2-2, with D hard to call. Trimming pared 4 bases from V and 6 bases from J, leaving 9 bases between. The CDR3 length is 12 residues. In germline, CDR1 is SQVTM, CDR2 ANQGSEA.

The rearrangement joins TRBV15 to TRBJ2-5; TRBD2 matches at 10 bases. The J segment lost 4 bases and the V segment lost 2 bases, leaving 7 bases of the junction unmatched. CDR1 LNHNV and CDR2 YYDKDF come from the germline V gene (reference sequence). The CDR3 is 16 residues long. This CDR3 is CATSRPAGGPGETQYF. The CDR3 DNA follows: TGTGCCACCAGCAGACCAGCGGGAGGGCCGGGAGAGACCCAGTACTTC.

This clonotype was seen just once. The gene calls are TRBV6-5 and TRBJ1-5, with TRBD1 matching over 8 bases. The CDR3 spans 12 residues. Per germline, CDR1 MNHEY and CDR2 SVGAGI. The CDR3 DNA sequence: TGTGTTACAGGGGGTGCGGGTCAGCCCCAGCATTTT. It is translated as CVTGGAGQPQHF.

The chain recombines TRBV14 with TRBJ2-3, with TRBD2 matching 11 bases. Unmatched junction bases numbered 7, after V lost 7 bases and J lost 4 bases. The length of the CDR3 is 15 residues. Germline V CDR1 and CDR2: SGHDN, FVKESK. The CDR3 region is CASKGLAGGADTQYF. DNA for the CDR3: TGTGCCAGCAAGGGGCTAGCGGGAGGAGCAGATACGCAGTATTTT.

In nucleotides, the CDR3 is TGTGCCAGCAGTTACAATGGGGCCCGGGATGGCTACACCTTC. This sequence encodes CASSYNGARDGYTF. The chain links TRBV6-5 to TRBJ1-2, with D possibly matching TRBD1 (5 bases). The CDR3 extends over 14 amino acids. With 2 bases removed from V and 6 bases from J, the gap between germline ends came to 13 bases. The germline V gene encodes CDR1 MNHEY and CDR2 SVGAGI.

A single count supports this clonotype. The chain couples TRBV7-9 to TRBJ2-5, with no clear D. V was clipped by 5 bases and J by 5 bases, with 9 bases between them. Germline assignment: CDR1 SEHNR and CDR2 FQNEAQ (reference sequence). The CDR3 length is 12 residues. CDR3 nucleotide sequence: TGTGCCAGCAGCCCCCCGGCCGAGACCCAGTACTTC. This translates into CASSPPAETQYF.

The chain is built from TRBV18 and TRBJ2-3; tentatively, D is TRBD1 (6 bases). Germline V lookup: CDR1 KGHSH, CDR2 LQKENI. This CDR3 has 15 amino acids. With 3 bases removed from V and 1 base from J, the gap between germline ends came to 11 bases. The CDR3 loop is CASSPVRGRTDTQYF. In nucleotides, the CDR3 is TGTGCCAGCTCACCGGTCAGGGGTCGCACAGATACGCAGTATTTT.

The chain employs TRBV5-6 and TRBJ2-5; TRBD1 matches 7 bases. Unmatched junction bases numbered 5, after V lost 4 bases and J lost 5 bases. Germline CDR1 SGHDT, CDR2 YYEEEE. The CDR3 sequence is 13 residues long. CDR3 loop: CASSGDSTETQYF. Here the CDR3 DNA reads TGTGCCAGCAGCGGGGACAGTACGGAGACCCAGTACTTC.

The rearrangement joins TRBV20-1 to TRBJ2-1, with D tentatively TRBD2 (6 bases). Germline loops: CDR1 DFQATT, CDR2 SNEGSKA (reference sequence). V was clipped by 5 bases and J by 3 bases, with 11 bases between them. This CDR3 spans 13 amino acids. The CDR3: CSAPPGSYNEQFF. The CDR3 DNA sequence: TGCAGTGCTCCCCCCGGGAGCTACAATGAGCAGTTCTTC.

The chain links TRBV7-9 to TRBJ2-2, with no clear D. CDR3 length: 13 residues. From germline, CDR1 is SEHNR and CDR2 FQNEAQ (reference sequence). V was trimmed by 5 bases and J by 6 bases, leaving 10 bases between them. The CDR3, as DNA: TGTGCCAGCAGCCTTCGGTCGGCCGGGGAGCTGTTTTTT. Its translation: CASSLRSAGELFF.

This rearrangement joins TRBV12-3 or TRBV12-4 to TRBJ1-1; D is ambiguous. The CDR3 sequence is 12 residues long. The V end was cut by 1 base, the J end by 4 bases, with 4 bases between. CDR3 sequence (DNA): TGTGCCAGCAGTTTAGGTTCCACTGAAGCTTTCTTT. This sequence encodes CASSLGSTEAFF.